A single sample is the source of the 18 T cell receptor beta chains below, sequenced in a study of breast tumors, draining lymph nodes, adjacent tissues. One entry per CDR3 protein results from TCRdb running MiXCR on the multiplex PCR reads. Seen here are 200,000 to 250,000 distinct CDR3 sequences, under 35% observed once, and the top ten hold 3% to 4%. The lymph nodes were axillary draining lymph nodes from breast cancer patients. The material sequenced was axillary lymph node tissue. Receptors were obtained from a female donor with breast cancer. Some clones in this sample may be carry-over from other donors' samples.

This clonotype was detected many times. The V gene is TRBV20-1, the J gene TRBJ1-6; maybe TRBD1 (5 bases). The ends were cut back, 4 bases at V and 3 bases at J, with 16 bases in the middle. Per the germline V gene, CDR1 is DFQATT and CDR2 is SNEGSKA (reference sequence). This CDR3 has 16 residues. The CDR3 loop reads CSAKAGAALYNSPLHF. DNA for the CDR3: TGCAGTGCTAAAGCCGGGGCGGCCCTCTATAATTCACCCCTCCACTTT.

This clonotype was seen more than once but under ten times. CDR3 nucleotide sequence: TGTGCCAGCAGAGCCGGGCCCATCGGGCAGCCCCAGCATTTT. Translation gives CASRAGPIGQPQHF. The V and J genes are TRBV6-5 and TRBJ1-5; D is undetermined. This CDR3 has 14 residues. The V gene's germline CDR1 is MNHEY and CDR2 SVGAGI. V was shortened by 6 bases and J by 7 bases, with 16 bases between the two germline ends.

The chain links TRBV6-2 or TRBV6-3 to TRBJ2-1, with 10 bases lining up with TRBD2. V lost 2 bases and J lost 3; bases outside the gene matches: 4. Germline assignment: CDR1 MNHEY and CDR2 SVGEGT. The CDR3 has 16 amino acids. CDR3 region: CASSYLAGAIYNEQFF. Here the CDR3 DNA reads TGTGCCAGCAGTTACCTAGCGGGGGCCATCTACAATGAGCAGTTCTTC.

The table lists this clonotype with many counts. The CDR3, as DNA: TGCGCCAGCAGACCAGGGCTGGGGTCCTTTGGCTACACCTTC. It is translated as CASRPGLGSFGYTF. The chain has TRBV10-2 and TRBJ1-2; D might be TRBD1 (5 bases). V was cut by 6 bases and J by 7 bases, with 18 bases left in between. The CDR3 length is 14 residues. CDR1 is WSHSY and CDR2 is SAAADI in the germline V gene.

V gene TRBV7-2 combines with J gene TRBJ2-7; tentative D call: TRBD2 (6 bases). Trimming cost V 5 bases and J 9 bases, with 17 bases left between them. Germline V lookup: CDR1 SGHTA, CDR2 FQGNSA. This CDR3 comprises 13 residues. CDR3 sequence: CASSPGTLGAQYF. CDR3 bases: TGTGCCAGCAGCCCCGGGACTCTCGGTGCGCAGTACTTC.

The chain is built from TRBV11-2 and TRBJ2-5; 16 bases line up with TRBD2. The trim removed 5 bases at V and 7 bases at J, leaving 13 bases unmatched. CDR3 length: 18 amino acids. The germline CDR1 and CDR2 sequences are SGHAT and FQNNGV. The chain's CDR3 is CASSQGLAGGLARGTQYF. CDR3 DNA: TGTGCCAGCAGCCAGGGACTAGCGGGAGGGCTAGCGAGGGGGACCCAGTACTTC. The complete variable domain, with remaining parts taken from reference TRBV11-2 and TRBJ2-5, reads EAGVAQSPRYKIIEKRQSVAFWCNPISGHATLYWYQQILGQGPKLLIQFQNNGVVDDSQLPKDRFSAERLKGVDSTLKIQPAKLEDSAVYLCASSQGLAGGLARGTQYFGPGTRLLVL.

This clonotype was seen repeatedly, ten times or more. V is TRBV18 and J is TRBJ1-6; 7 positions match TRBD1. Germline CDR1 reads KGHSH; CDR2 reads LQKENI. V lost 4 bases, J lost 10 bases, and 7 bases stayed unmatched. The CDR3 consists of 14 residues. The CDR3 nucleotides are TGTGCCAGCTCACTGGGGACAGTCGGCTCACCCCTCCACTTT. Protein sequence: CASSLGTVGSPLHF.

This clonotype was recorded a few times. This rearrangement joins TRBV5-4 to TRBJ2-1, with 10 bases identical to TRBD2. V dropped 0 bases and J dropped 4; count of bases not matched to a gene: 7. Per the germline V gene, CDR1 is SGHNT and CDR2 is YYREEE (reference sequence). CDR3 length equals 17 residues. The CDR3, as DNA: TGTGCCAGCAGCTTGGGGCTTACTAGCGGGACTTACAATGAGCAGTTCTTC. Protein product: CASSLGLTSGTYNEQFF.

J is TRBJ1-2 and V is TRBV5-1; 7 bases align to TRBD1. The V gene end was trimmed by 4 bases and the J gene end by 3 bases; junction bases not matched to a gene: 6. Germline V CDR1 and CDR2: SGHRS, YFSETQ. The CDR3 is 14 amino acids. CDR3 sequence reads: CASSPQGSDYGYTF. CDR3 in DNA: TGCGCCAGCAGCCCACAGGGGTCGGACTATGGCTACACCTTC. The full variable domain, completed using reference TRBV5-1 and TRBJ1-2, is KAGVTQTPRYLIKTRGQQVTLSCSPISGHRSVSWYQQTPGQGLQFLFEYFSETQRNKGNFPGRFSGRQFSNSRSEMNVSTLELGDSALYLCASSPQGSDYGYTFGSGTRLTVV.

This clonotype was seen ten or more times. The chain is built from TRBV15 and TRBJ1-5, with D perhaps TRBD1 (5 bases). The CDR3 length is 15 residues. Between the trimmed V and J ends, which lost 1 base and 0 bases, there was a span of 7 bases. Germline lookup yields CDR1 LNHNV and CDR2 YYDKDF (reference sequence). This CDR3 reads CATSRAGNSNQPQHF. In DNA, the CDR3 is TGTGCCACCAGCAGAGCAGGGAATAGCAATCAGCCCCAGCATTTT.

The table lists this clonotype with many counts. The rearrangement links TRBV10-3 to TRBJ2-3, with D perhaps TRBD2 (5 bases). Germline assignment: CDR1 ENHRY and CDR2 SYGVKD. The ends were cut back, 4 bases at V and 6 bases at J, with 11 bases in the middle. This CDR3 is built from 13 residues. CDR3 nucleotides: TGTGCCATCAGTGCCCCGGGAACTGATACGCAGTATTTT. Encoded protein: CAISAPGTDTQYF.

Details on this clonotype: This may come from a read error, since a much larger clone is one base off. The genes are TRBV9 and TRBJ2-7; no reliable D call. V lost 7 bases, J lost 3 bases, and 14 bases lay in between. The germline CDR1 and CDR2 sequences are SGDLS and YYNGEE. The CDR3 spans 13 residues. CDR3 protein: CASSPRNLYEQYF. Here the CDR3 DNA reads TGTGCCAGCTCTCCGAGGAATCTCTACGAGCAGTACTTC.

Comment on this clonotype: A read error is possible here, since a much larger clone lies one base away. The chain employs TRBV30 and TRBJ1-2; D is ambiguous. This CDR3 is built from 14 residues. Germline V gene sequence: CDR1 GTSNPN, CDR2 SVGIG (reference sequence). In nucleotides, the CDR3 is TGTGCCTGGAAGCAGGTCCCAGGAGACTATGGCTACGCCTTC. Protein: CAWKQVPGDYGYAF.

V gene TRBV20-1 combines with J gene TRBJ2-1, with 7 positions matching TRBD2. The ends lost 6 bases at V and 0 bases at J; junction bases unmatched: 14. CDR1 and CDR2 (germline): DFQATT, SNEGSKA (reference sequence). There are 17 residues in the CDR3. CDR3 residues: CSAPGAGSLGSYNEQFF. The CDR3 DNA sequence: TGCAGTGCCCCTGGAGCGGGATCTCTTGGCTCCTACAATGAGCAGTTCTTC.

This clonotype was seen a single time. The CDR3 is CASSGSTGNEKLFF. CDR3 in DNA: TGTGCCAGCAGTGGGTCGACGGGGAATGAAAAACTGTTTTTT. This chain links TRBV12-3 or TRBV12-4 with TRBJ1-4; D remains ambiguous. The length of the CDR3 is 14 residues. Trimming stripped 5 bases from V and 5 bases from J, with 12 bases between.

The CDR3 here is CSVVVNSPLHF. The CDR3 region has the DNA TGCAGTGTGGTCGTAAATTCACCCCTCCACTTT. The rearrangement joins TRBV20-1 to TRBJ1-6; D ambiguous. The CDR3 is made up of 11 amino acids. From germline, CDR1 is DFQATT and CDR2 SNEGSKA (reference sequence). Trimming took 7 bases from V and 7 from J, leaving 8 bases between them.

This clonotype came up a few times. This may arise from a read error, as a much more abundant clone is one base away. This chain uses TRBV6-4 with TRBJ1-2; tentatively, D is TRBD1 (6 bases). V gave up 5 bases and J gave up 7 bases, with 20 bases separating them. Per the germline V gene, CDR1 is MRHNA and CDR2 is SNTAGT. The CDR3 contains 15 residues. The CDR3 sequence is CASSLTGSGQFGYTF. The CDR3 DNA reads TGTGCCAGCAGTCTTACAGGGTCGGGGCAATTTGGCTACACCTTC.

This clonotype has ten or more counts. A single base separates this from a much larger clone, so it may be a read error. The chain has TRBV6-6 and TRBJ1-5; 9 nucleotides align to TRBD1. Germline V gene lookup returns CDR1 MNHNY and CDR2 SVGAGI (reference sequence). J gave up 4 bases and V 5 bases, and 12 bases lay outside the gene matches. The CDR3 totals 17 residues. As DNA, the CDR3 is TGTGCCAGCAGTCACGGACAGGGGATAGGTAGGAATCAGCCCCAGCATTTT. Translated, it gives CASSHGQGIGRNQPQHF.